In its sample, the clone carrying this T cell receptor beta chain was seen a few times. Its antigen is not identified. Trimming removed 0 bases at V and 0 bases at J, with 9 bases between. Germline CDR1 and CDR2: LGHNA and YSLEER. The CDR3 runs 15 residues. The data originate from a study of post-analysis software for immune sequencing data. Findings and limits, study-wide: There were roughly five TRBV segments more frequent in patients than controls, and TRBV5-6, TRBV5-1 and TRBV20-1 were among them.

Each TCR beta cDNA library carried unique molecular identifiers. In TCRdb, the PCR reads were re-called with MiXCR into one record per CDR3 protein. The table includes more than 350,000 distinct CDR3 sequences, about 39% detected once. Sequencing was performed on blood. The J gene is TRBJ2-7, the V gene TRBV4-3; a weak D match, TRBD2 (5 bases). The TCR originated in a girl aged 2 to 9 with multiple sclerosis. CDR3 DNA: TGCGCCAGCAGCCAAGAGGACTGGGGCTCCTACGAGCAGTACTTC. As protein: CASSQEDWGSYEQYF.